This entry features one T cell receptor (beta chain) sequence. Its specificity is not known. Trimming pared 6 bases from V and 9 bases from J, leaving 12 bases between. Germline loops: CDR1 SGHVS, CDR2 FQNEAQ. The length of the CDR3 is 12 residues. PCR used 60 Vbeta primers and 13 Jbeta primers. Assay used: immunoSEQ multiplex PCR; TCRdb lists only in-frame clones, some missing. Counted here are some 70,000 clones, just over 65% occurring once; the ten biggest clones make up approximately 11%. This entry belongs to a study of cytomegalovirus exposure and HLA in healthy donors. Study-wide points: Only CMV serostatus was available as immune exposure information. A previous analysis found most TCR beta V segments productive roughly 87% or roughly 30% of the time.

The sequencing sample was made of PBMCs. The sequence was obtained from a woman aged 25-40 years in good health and CMV-seronegative. V gene TRBV7-8 combines with J gene TRBJ2-1; weak D call: TRBD1 (7 bases). The DNA for the CDR3 is TGTGCCAGCAGAACTCAGGGGGGTGAGCAGTTCTTC. This gives the protein CASRTQGGEQFF.